These 28 T cell receptor beta chains share one sample of origin, sequenced in a study of blood T cells in healthy people across ages (dated by TCRdb to the mid-2010s). Preparation of the library involved 5' RACE. Data came from an Illumina HiSeq 2500. A second PCR of about 7 to 12 cycles was run with a J-beta primer mix and a sample-barcoded 5' primer. TCRdb ran its own pipeline on the public reads, namely fastp trimming at Q25 and MiXCR clone calling, and kept in-frame beta chains. Each CDR3 protein gets just one entry, which takes the most common genes and DNA from the rows behind it. The sample data list 600,000 to 900,000 distinct CDR3 sequences, and roughly 24% of these were observed just once. The ten biggest clones cover 2.5% to 3.5% of the sample. The same data also contributed to another study, on T cells of mothers and their children.

Specimen: blood. The receptors stem from a boy younger than 18 in good health.

This clonotype was picked up a small number of times. The V gene is TRBV21-1, the J gene TRBJ1-5; the table assigns TRBD1, which was not confirmed against the DNA. TRBV21-1 is a recognized pseudogene. The CDR3 sequence is 16 residues long. The CDR3 DNA follows: TGTGCCAGCAGCAAAGGCGGGGGGAAGGGAAATCAGCCCCAGCATTTT. As protein: CASSKGGGKGNQPQHF.

This clonotype was seen ten or more times. This sequence joins TRBV10-3 and TRBJ2-7, with 8 nucleotides matching TRBD1. CDR1 and CDR2 (germline): ENHRY, SYGVKD. The CDR3 covers 12 residues. Germline trimming cut 6 bases from V and 3 bases from J; bases unmatched to any gene: 1. The CDR3 here is CAIRGQDYEQYF. In nucleotides, the CDR3 is TGTGCCATCAGGGGACAGGACTACGAGCAGTACTTC.

This clonotype has more than one count but fewer than ten. The chain joins TRBV12-3 or TRBV12-4 to TRBJ2-1; TRBD1 aligns across 7 bases. The J segment lost 2 bases and the V segment lost 7 bases, leaving 5 bases of the junction unmatched. CDR3 size: 14 residues. This chain's CDR3 is CASTPGGTYNEQFF. CDR3 nucleotide sequence: TGTGCCAGCACCCCAGGGGGTACCTACAATGAGCAGTTCTTC.

The chain couples TRBV29-1 to TRBJ1-2; D gene ambiguous. The CDR3 extends over 13 amino acids. Germline CDR1 SQVTM, CDR2 ANQGSEA. Trimming removed 4 bases from V and 2 bases from J, with 11 bases in between. This chain's CDR3 is CSVGTESNYGYTF. CDR3 coding DNA: TGCAGCGTTGGGACGGAGTCCAACTATGGCTACACCTTC.

The V and J genes are TRBV20-1 and TRBJ2-5; a possible D gene is TRBD2 (7 bases). The germline V and J ends were trimmed by 6 bases and 2 bases, with 19 bases remaining between them. Germline-derived CDR1 and CDR2 are DFQATT and SNEGSKA (reference sequence). The CDR3 is 15 amino acids. DNA for the CDR3: TGCAGTGCCCTCCGGGGGGCGGACCGGCAAGAGACCCAGTACTTC. It is translated as CSALRGADRQETQYF.

Turning to this clonotype: One junction end does not reproduce the germline sequence, and a read error may be involved. The chain couples TRBV18 to TRBJ2-5; D may be TRBD2 (6 bases). The CDR3 totals 15 residues. Germline V gene data show CDR1 as KGHSH and CDR2 as LQKENI. The CDR3 sequence is CAGSPRPGGGETQYF. For the CDR3, the DNA is TGTGCCGGCTCACCACGGCCCGGGGGTGGAGAGACCCAGTACTTC.

Ten or more counts support this clonotype. At one boundary the junction diverges from the germline segment, which might be a read error. This chain connects TRBV5-1 to TRBJ2-7, with TRBD1 identical over 11 bases. Per the germline V gene, CDR1 is SGHRS and CDR2 is YFSETQ. The CDR3 extends over 15 amino acids. This chain's CDR3 is CASSLGGTGGYEQYF. CDR3 nucleotides: TGTGCCAGCAGCTTAGGGGGGACAGGGGGCTACGAGCAGTACTTC.

This chain links TRBV30 with TRBJ2-7, with D uncertain. The J call could be wrong; TRBJ2-1 is a better fit for the DNA end. Germline V lookup: CDR1 GTSNPN, CDR2 SVGIG (reference sequence). The length of the CDR3 is 14 residues. The CDR3, as DNA: TGTGCCTGGAGTTCCGGACCCGGAATCCATGAGCAGTTCTTC. This sequence encodes CAWSSGPGIHEQFF.

This rearrangement joins TRBV6-2 or TRBV6-3 to TRBJ2-1, with 12 bases fitting TRBD2. This CDR3 has 16 residues. Germline loops: CDR1 MNHEY, CDR2 SVGEGT. V lost 5 bases to trimming and J lost 4 bases; unmatched junction nucleotides: 6. The CDR3 region is CASSRTSGDFYNEQFF. CDR3 DNA sequence: TGTGCCAGCAGTAGGACTAGCGGGGATTTTTACAATGAGCAGTTCTTC.

In this sample, this clonotype turned up a few times. This chain links TRBV25-1 with TRBJ2-2; 11 bases line up with TRBD1. CDR1 and CDR2 from the germline V gene are MGHDK and SYGVNS. The CDR3 runs 15 residues. Trimming cost V 4 bases and J 7 bases; bases outside gene matches: 5. CDR3 protein: CASSASGTGGGELFF. CDR3 nucleotides: TGTGCCAGCAGTGCCTCCGGGACAGGGGGCGGGGAGCTGTTTTTT.

This clonotype was seen a handful of times. J is TRBJ2-1 and V is TRBV6-5; 7 positions match TRBD1. The germline gives CDR1 MNHEY, CDR2 SVGAGI. The length of the CDR3 is 13 residues. Trimming at V came to 7 bases and at J to 9 bases, leaving 9 bases not matched to a gene. Here the CDR3 DNA reads TGTGCCAGCACTTTGGACAGGTTGGGTGAGCAGTTCTTC. Encoded protein: CASTLDRLGEQFF.

This clonotype was seen repeatedly, ten times or more. The genes are TRBV10-3 and TRBJ2-5; either TRBD1 or TRBD2 may supply D (6 bases each). CDR3 length equals 15 residues. Germline loops: CDR1 ENHRY, CDR2 SYGVKD. Trimming took 0 bases from V and 5 from J, leaving 13 bases between them. The CDR3 DNA reads as TGTGCCATCAGTGAGTCGTACGGGGGCCGGGAGACCCAGTACTTC. It specifies CAISESYGGRETQYF.

This sequence joins TRBV12-3 or TRBV12-4 and TRBJ1-2; D not certain. V was trimmed by 7 bases and J by 7 bases, leaving 10 bases between them. CDR3 length equals 11 residues. The CDR3 loop is CASTDRAGYTF. CDR3 DNA sequence: TGTGCCAGCACGGATAGGGCTGGCTACACCTTC.

This clonotype has more than one count but fewer than ten. The V call is TRBV2, the J call TRBJ2-3; D not certain. The germline V and J ends were trimmed by 6 bases and 4 bases, with 8 bases remaining between them. CDR3 length: 12 amino acids. Germline CDR1 is SNHLY and CDR2 is FYNNEI. Here the CDR3 DNA reads TGTGCCAGCAGCGGTCCCGCAGATACGCAGTATTTT. Protein sequence: CASSGPADTQYF.

There are a few counts of this clonotype. V usage is TRBV15 and J usage is TRBJ2-7; 9 bases line up with TRBD2. The CDR3 runs to 15 residues. The V and J ends lost 3 bases and 5 bases, in that order; junction bases with no gene match: 8. Germline lookup yields CDR1 LNHNV and CDR2 YYDKDF (reference sequence). CDR3 coding DNA: TGTGCCACCAGCAGCCGCCAGCGGGGGGTACACGAGCAGTACTTC. Translating gives CATSSRQRGVHEQYF.

A note on this clonotype: No conserved phenylalanine or tryptophan ends this CDR3, so it is likely a read error. CDR3 nucleotide sequence: TGTGCCAGTCTCTTGTTAGCGGGGATCAACAATGAGCAGTTCGTC. Translation gives CASLLLAGINNEQFV. This chain joins TRBV7-9 and TRBJ2-1, with 8 nucleotides matching TRBD2. Trimming took 9 bases from V and 5 from J; bases not matched to a gene: 12. The CDR3 consists of 15 residues. Germline V gene sequence: CDR1 SEHNR, CDR2 FQNEAQ (reference sequence).

This clonotype was detected once. The chain couples TRBV6-5 to TRBJ2-7; D call uncertain. The CDR3 runs to 13 residues. V was pared by 0 bases and J by 1 base, with 4 bases between. CDR1 and CDR2 (germline): MNHEY, SVGAGI. CDR3 residues: CASSYSQSYEQYF. The CDR3 DNA follows: TGTGCCAGCAGTTACTCACAGTCCTACGAGCAGTACTTC.

This rearrangement joins TRBV18 to TRBJ2-7; D may match TRBD1 or TRBD2 (5 bases each). The germline V and J ends were trimmed by 2 bases and 4 bases, with 15 bases remaining between them. The CDR3 loop spans 15 amino acids. Germline-derived CDR1 and CDR2 are KGHSH and LQKENI. CDR3 amino acids: CASSPRDGNLYEQYF. The CDR3 bases are TGTGCCAGCTCACCAAGGGACGGGAACCTTTACGAGCAGTACTTC.

V is TRBV10-3 and J is TRBJ2-7, with D possibly TRBD2 on 5 matching bases. This CDR3 has 14 residues. CDR1 ENHRY and CDR2 SYGVKD come from the germline V gene. Trimming took 0 bases from V and 0 from J, leaving 6 bases between them. The CDR3 loop reads CAISESRDSYEQYF. The CDR3 DNA follows: TGTGCCATCAGTGAGTCGAGGGACTCCTACGAGCAGTACTTC.

This clonotype was counted between two and nine times. A junction boundary mismatches the germline segment, possibly from a read error. This sequence joins TRBV7-3 and TRBJ2-5; TRBD2 matches at 9 bases. Germline lookup yields CDR1 SGHTA and CDR2 FQGTGA. The length of the CDR3 is 11 residues. The DNA of the CDR3 is TGTGCCAGCAGCTTAAGCGGGGGGGCAACTTTC. This translates into CASSLSGGATF.

This clonotype was seen a handful of times. J is TRBJ2-2 and V is TRBV7-9; 7 positions match TRBD1. J lost 3 bases, V lost 5 bases, and 9 bases had no gene match. Germline CDR1 SEHNR, CDR2 FQNEAQ (reference sequence). The CDR3 has 16 amino acids. This CDR3 reads CASSLRQGDDTGELFF. The CDR3 DNA reads as TGTGCCAGCAGCCTTCGACAGGGCGACGACACCGGGGAGCTGTTTTTT. Supplemented by reference TRBV7-9 and TRBJ2-2, the full variable domain reads DTGVSQNPRHKITKRGQNVTFRCDPISEHNRLYWYRQTLGQGPEFLTYFQNEAQLEKSRLLSDRFSAERPKGSFSTLEIQRTEQGDSAMYLCASSLRQGDDTGELFFGEGSRLTVL.

Worth noting for this clonotype: At one boundary the junction diverges from the germline segment, which might be a read error. The chain has TRBV3-1 and TRBJ2-1, with D perhaps TRBD2 (5 bases). This CDR3 comprises 12 residues. CDR1 is LGHDT, CDR2 YNNKEL, per germline (reference sequence). This CDR3 reads CASSQAGETRYF. CDR3 DNA sequence: TGTGCCAGCAGTCAAGCCGGGGAGACCCGGTACTTC.

The chain has TRBV27 and TRBJ1-1, with TRBD1 identical over 9 bases. Unmatched junction bases numbered 15, after V lost 5 bases and J lost 5 bases. The CDR3 is 17 residues long. Germline CDR1 MNHEY, CDR2 SMNVEV (reference sequence). The DNA of the CDR3 is TGTGCCAGCAGTGCGCGACCGGGACAGGGTTTACATACTGAAGCTTTCTTT. Protein: CASSARPGQGLHTEAFF.

The chain carries TRBV12-3 or TRBV12-4 and TRBJ2-1, with D possibly being TRBD1 or TRBD2 (5 bases each). V gave up 5 bases and J gave up 5 bases, with 19 bases separating them. The CDR3 is made up of 16 amino acids. The CDR3 DNA is TGTGCCAGCAGTCCCCCACGGGGACGGAGAAACAATGAGCAGTTCTTC. It translates to CASSPPRGRRNNEQFF.

The chain combines TRBV4-3 with TRBJ2-1; D is unclear. V shed 2 bases and J shed 1 base, with 9 bases lying between them. From germline, CDR1 is LGHNA and CDR2 YSLEER. CDR3 size: 15 residues. This CDR3 reads CASSQRTGSYNEQFF. The CDR3 nucleotides are TGCGCCAGCAGCCAACGGACGGGTTCCTACAATGAGCAGTTCTTC.

V and J are TRBV7-6 and TRBJ2-5, with D possibly called TRBD1 or TRBD2 (5 bases each). V shed 5 bases and J shed 7 bases, with 17 bases lying between them. Germline V lookup: CDR1 SGHVS, CDR2 FNYEAQ. The CDR3 contains 14 residues. CDR3 in amino acids: CASSLRDDTGTQYF. DNA of the CDR3: TGTGCCAGCAGCCTCCGGGACGACACCGGGACCCAGTACTTC.

The CDR3 loop is CASSGASGGGLSTDTQYF. The CDR3 DNA is TGCGCCAGCAGTGGGGCTAGCGGGGGAGGTCTTAGCACAGATACGCAGTATTTT. The V gene is TRBV10-2, the J gene TRBJ2-3; 10 bases line up with TRBD2. V was pared by 4 bases and J by 0 bases, with 10 bases of the junction left unmatched. The CDR3 contains 18 residues. Per germline, CDR1 WSHSY and CDR2 SAAADI.

This clonotype was counted only a few times. The chain uses TRBV12-3 or TRBV12-4 and TRBJ1-6; possible D gene TRBD1, 6 bases. V lost 8 bases to trimming and J lost 4 bases, with 9 bases between them. CDR3 length: 13 residues. CDR3 in DNA: TGTGCCAGCCAAGGGGGGTATAATTCACCCCTCCACTTT. This encodes CASQGGYNSPLHF.